This TCR beta chain was identified during a study of response to subunit inactivated influenza vaccine (dated by TCRdb to about 2018). Regarding the study in general: Deep quantitative profiling of the T cell receptor repertoire was used in the study to follow responses to a trivalent subunit inactivated influenza vaccine. The paper's findings and limits, for the study overall: The authors suggested that each seasonal influenza vaccination may recruit only a limited number of new T cells.

The method was RT-PCR. TCRdb names Illumina HiSeq 2500 as the instrument used. Through fastp at Q25 and MiXCR, TCRdb rebuilt clones from the public reads, retaining in-frame beta chains. Rows are unified per CDR3 protein, each entry keeping the most common DNA and genes. In this sample the table shows roughly 170,000 distinct CDR3 sequences, about a tenth of which occur a single time. Around 9.9% of the sample belongs to the ten largest clones. This clonotype was counted many times. What this receptor recognizes is not known. Base qualities are not recorded, but no much larger clone differs from it by a single base. Trimming at the junction amounts to 7 bases on V and 0 bases on J, and the germline ends lie 8 bases apart. The CDR3 covers 13 residues, taking in both the cysteine and the phenylalanine. The entry retains the CDR3 DNA only, 39 bases that are in frame from base 1. CDR1 and CDR2 are read off the germline V gene as ENHRY and SYGVKD.

The specimen was non-naive T cells sorted from PBMCs, collected on the day of vaccination. Interpreted using the paper, the cell subset or site label stands for: memory T cell fraction. Recombination joined TRBV10-3 with TRBJ2-3, with the D gene uncertain. This TCR was recovered from a middle-aged man who received an inactivated influenza vaccine. Donor details come from another sample of the same person, matched by shared clones. The DNA sequence is as follows: TGTGCCATCAAGGCCGGGAGCACAGATACGCAGTATTTT. Its translation is CAIKAGSTDTQYF.